This TCR beta chain was sequenced in a study of CD8+CD57+ T cells in acquired aplastic anemia. Study details: Yields of DNA that came from sorted CD4+ and CD8+ cells averaged about 3 ug. CD4+ cell libraries from healthy donors averaged around 11 million reads.

This clonotype was recorded many times. No antigen is known for it. Study-level results: Common to patients and controls were 25 to 30 CD8+ CDR3 sequences. No significant patient-versus-control difference appeared in CD8+ Simpson's diversity.

V was clipped by 1 base and J by 7 bases, with 11 bases between them. The V gene's germline CDR1 is LNHDA and CDR2 SQIVND (reference sequence). The CDR3 is 14 amino acids. The study profiled TCR beta VDJ and CDR3 using genomic DNA as template. Via MiXCR, TCRdb re-called the reads, giving one row per CDR3 protein. The repertoire holds about 220,000 distinct CDR3 sequences, with 34% as singletons. The rearrangement joins TRBV19 to TRBJ1-5; D may be TRBD1 (5 bases). This clonotype originated in a human donor in good health, serving as a control. The sequencing input was sorted CD4+, CD8+, or CD8+CD57+ T cells (not recorded which) from PBMCs. The CDR3 DNA is TGTGCCAGTAGTATAGCGGTGGGACCACAGCCCCAGCATTTT. It yields the protein CASSIAVGPQPQHF.